This record covers a single T cell receptor (beta chain). The antigen is unknown. A much larger clone differs by one base, so this may be a read error. The CDR3 carries no conserved terminal phenylalanine or tryptophan, so it likely arises from a read error. The data derive from a study of tumor and adjacent non-tumor tissue in lung cancer. A modified ARM-PCR protocol with three rounds of nested PCR amplified TCRbeta. TCRdb re-called the multiplex PCR reads through MiXCR, storing one row per CDR3 protein. The data hold over 110,000 distinct CDR3 sequences, with about 71% observed a single time. The V and J ends lost 7 bases and 0 bases respectively, with 11 bases between them. The CDR3 sequence is 14 residues long. Study results and caveats: Significantly higher TCR diversity was found in tumor than normal lung.

RNA was extracted from bulk tissue without any cell sorting. This rearrangement joins TRBV12-3 or TRBV12-4 to TRBJ2-3; TRBD1 is a possible D gene (6 bases). Sample: lung tumor tissue. The sequence came from a man between 60 and 70 years old with small cell lung cancer. The CDR3 loop reads CASTYRASTDTQYS. CDR3 nucleotides: TGTGCCAGCACCTACAGGGCGAGCACAGATACGCAGTATTCT.